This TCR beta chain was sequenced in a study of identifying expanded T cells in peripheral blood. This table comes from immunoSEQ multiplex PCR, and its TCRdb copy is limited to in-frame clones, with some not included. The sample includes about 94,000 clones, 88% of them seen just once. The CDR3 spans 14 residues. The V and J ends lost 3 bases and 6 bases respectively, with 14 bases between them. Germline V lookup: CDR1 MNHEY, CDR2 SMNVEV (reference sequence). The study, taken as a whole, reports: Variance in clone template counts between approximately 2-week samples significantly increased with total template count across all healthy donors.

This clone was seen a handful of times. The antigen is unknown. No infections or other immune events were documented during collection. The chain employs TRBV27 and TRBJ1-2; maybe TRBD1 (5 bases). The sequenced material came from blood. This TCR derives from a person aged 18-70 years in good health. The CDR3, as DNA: TGTGCCAGCAGTTTCTACGGCAGGGATCATGGCTACACCTTC. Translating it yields CASSFYGRDHGYTF.